The present TCR beta chain was sequenced within a study of radiotherapy plus CTLA-4 blockade in lung cancer. There are 15 residues in the CDR3. Germline loops: CDR1 SNHLY, CDR2 FYNNEI. V was pared by 5 bases and J by 1 base, with 12 bases between. TCRdb's copy holds only in-frame clones and misses some; the assay was immunoSEQ multiplex PCR. The data show roughly 68,000 clones, roughly 75% seen once. The chain joins TRBV2 to TRBJ2-1; D unclear. The sample was peripheral blood, taken from a patient treated with radiotherapy plus ipilimumab. The TCR sequence derives from a human donor with non-small cell lung cancer who had a complete response to radiotherapy plus ipilimumab. The DNA of the CDR3 is TGTGCCAGCAGTAGTTCGTGGCCATCCTACAATGAGCAGTTCTTC. Translating gives CASSSSWPSYNEQFF.